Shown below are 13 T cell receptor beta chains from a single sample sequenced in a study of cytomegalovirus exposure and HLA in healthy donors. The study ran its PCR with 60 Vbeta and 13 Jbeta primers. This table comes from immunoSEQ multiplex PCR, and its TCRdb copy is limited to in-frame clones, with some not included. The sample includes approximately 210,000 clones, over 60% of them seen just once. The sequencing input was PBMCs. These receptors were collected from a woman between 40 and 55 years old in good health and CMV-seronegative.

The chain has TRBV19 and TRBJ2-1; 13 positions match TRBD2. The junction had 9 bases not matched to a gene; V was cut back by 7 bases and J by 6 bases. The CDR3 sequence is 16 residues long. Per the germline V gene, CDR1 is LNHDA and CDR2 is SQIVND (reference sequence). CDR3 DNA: TGTGCCAGTACCAGGACTAGCGGGAGCATGAGCAATGAGCAGTTCTTC. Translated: CASTRTSGSMSNEQFF.

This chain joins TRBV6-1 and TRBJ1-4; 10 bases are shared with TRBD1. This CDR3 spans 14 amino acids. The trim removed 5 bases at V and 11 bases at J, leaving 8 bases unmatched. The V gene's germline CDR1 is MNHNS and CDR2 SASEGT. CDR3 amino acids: CASSTGQGLLKLFF. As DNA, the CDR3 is TGTGCCAGCAGTACGGGACAGGGGCTACTGAAACTGTTTTTT.

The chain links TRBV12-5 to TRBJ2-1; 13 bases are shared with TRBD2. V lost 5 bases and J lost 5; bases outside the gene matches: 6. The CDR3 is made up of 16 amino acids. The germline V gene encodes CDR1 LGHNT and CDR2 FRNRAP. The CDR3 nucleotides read TGTGCTAGTGGTGAGGGACTAGCGGGAATAGACAATGAGCAGTTCTTC. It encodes CASGEGLAGIDNEQFF.

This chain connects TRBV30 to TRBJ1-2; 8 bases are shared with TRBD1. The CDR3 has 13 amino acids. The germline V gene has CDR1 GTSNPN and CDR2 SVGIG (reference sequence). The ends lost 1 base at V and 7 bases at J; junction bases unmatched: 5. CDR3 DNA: TGTGCCTGGAGTGGAGACAGGGGACGTGGCTACACCTTC. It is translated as CAWSGDRGRGYTF.

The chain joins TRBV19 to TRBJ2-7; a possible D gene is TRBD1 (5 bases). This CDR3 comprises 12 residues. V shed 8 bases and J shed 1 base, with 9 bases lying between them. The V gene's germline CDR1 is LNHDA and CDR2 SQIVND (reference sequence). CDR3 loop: CASQGVSYEQYF. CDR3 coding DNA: TGTGCCAGTCAAGGGGTGTCCTACGAGCAGTACTTC.

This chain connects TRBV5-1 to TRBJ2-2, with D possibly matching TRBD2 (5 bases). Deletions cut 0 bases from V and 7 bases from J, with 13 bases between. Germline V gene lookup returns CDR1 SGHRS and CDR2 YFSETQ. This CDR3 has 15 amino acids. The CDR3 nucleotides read TGCGCCAGCAGCTTGGTAGCTGGGAGTAGCGGGGAGCTGTTTTTT. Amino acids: CASSLVAGSSGELFF.

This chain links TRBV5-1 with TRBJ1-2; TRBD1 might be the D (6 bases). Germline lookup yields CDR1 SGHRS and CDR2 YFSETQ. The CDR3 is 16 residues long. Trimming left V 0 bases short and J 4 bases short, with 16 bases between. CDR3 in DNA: TGCGCCAGCAGCTTGGGGATCGACAAAGGGGGCTATGGCTACACCTTC. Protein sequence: CASSLGIDKGGYGYTF.

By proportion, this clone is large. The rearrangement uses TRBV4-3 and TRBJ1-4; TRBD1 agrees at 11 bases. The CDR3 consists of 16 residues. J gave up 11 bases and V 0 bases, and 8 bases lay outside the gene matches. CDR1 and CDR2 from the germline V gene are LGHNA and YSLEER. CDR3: CASSQDYGTGGPKLFF. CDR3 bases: TGCGCCAGCAGCCAAGATTACGGGACAGGGGGGCCCAAACTGTTTTTT.

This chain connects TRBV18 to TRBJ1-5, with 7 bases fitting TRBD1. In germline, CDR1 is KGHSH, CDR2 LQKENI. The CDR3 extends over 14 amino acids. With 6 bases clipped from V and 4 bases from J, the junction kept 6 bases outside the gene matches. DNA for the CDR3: TGTGCCAGCTCCCAAGGGGGCTTGAATCAGCCCCAGCATTTT. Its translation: CASSQGGLNQPQHF.

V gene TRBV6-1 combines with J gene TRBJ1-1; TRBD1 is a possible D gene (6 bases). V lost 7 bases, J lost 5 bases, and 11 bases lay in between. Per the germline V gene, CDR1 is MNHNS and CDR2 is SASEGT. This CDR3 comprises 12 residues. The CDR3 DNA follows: TGTGCCAGCAAACAGGGTTGGACTGAAGCTTTCTTT. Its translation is CASKQGWTEAFF.

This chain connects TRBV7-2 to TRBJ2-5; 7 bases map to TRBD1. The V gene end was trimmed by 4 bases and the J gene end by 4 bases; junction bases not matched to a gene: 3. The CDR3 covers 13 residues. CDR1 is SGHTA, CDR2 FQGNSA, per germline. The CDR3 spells CASSSSGGETQYF. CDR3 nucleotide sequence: TGTGCCAGCAGCTCCTCAGGGGGAGAGACCCAGTACTTC.

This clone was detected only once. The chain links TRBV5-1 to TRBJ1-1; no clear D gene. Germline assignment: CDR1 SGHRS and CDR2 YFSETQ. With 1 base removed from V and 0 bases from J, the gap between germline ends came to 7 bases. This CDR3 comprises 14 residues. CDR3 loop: CASSLLQMNTEAFF. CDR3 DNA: TGCGCCAGCAGCTTGTTACAGATGAACACTGAAGCTTTCTTT.

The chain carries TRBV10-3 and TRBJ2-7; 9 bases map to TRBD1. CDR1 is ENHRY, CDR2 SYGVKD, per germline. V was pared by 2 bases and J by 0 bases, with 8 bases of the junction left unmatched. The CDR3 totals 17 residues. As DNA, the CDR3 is TGTGCCATCAGTGAGCCGGAACCGGGACAGGGCTCCTACGAGCAGTACGTC. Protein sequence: CAISEPEPGQGSYEQYV.